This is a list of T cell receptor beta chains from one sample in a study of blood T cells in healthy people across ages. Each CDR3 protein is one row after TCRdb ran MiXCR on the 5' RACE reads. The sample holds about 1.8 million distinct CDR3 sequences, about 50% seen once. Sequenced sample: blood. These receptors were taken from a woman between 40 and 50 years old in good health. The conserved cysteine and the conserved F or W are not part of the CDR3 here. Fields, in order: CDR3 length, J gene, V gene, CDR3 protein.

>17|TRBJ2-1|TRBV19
ASSPTLTSGGGSYNEQF
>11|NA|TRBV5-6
ASSVQGVNEQY
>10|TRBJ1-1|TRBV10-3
AISEYSLEAF
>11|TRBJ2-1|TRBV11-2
ASSTNSGTEQF
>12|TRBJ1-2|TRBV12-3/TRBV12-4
ASSFQGARGGYT
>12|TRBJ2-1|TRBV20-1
SARDNARLNEQF
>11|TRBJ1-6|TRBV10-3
AIRGQDNSPLH
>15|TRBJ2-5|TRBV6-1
ASGPPGLAGVKETQY
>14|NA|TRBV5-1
ASSPPQGAGSYEQY
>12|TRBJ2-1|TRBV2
ASRKQGGHNEQF
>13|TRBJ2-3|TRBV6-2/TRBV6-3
ASRRLDRGTDTQY
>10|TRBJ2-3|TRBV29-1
SVTPQADTQY
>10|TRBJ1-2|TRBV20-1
SAWTANYGYT
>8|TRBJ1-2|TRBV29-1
SGFESTYT
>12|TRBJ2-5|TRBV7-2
ASSLSRDQETQY
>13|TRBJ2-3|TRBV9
ASSVGPSGTDTQY